This T cell receptor (beta chain) was sequenced for a study of CD8+ T cells in alopecia areata (dated by TCRdb to 2016 to 2018). Turning to the overall study: The treated patients took part in an open-label pilot trial in which moderate-to-severe alopecia areata was treated with oral tofacitinib at 5 to 10 mg twice daily. RNA came from the PAXgene miRNA kit for fixed scalp, the miRNeasy kit for PBMCs, and the RNeasy kit for mouse skin. immunoSEQ multiplex PCR using 35 Vbeta forward primers and 13 Jbeta reverse primers was used to amplify TCRbeta CDR3 regions. In humans, TCRbeta sequencing was performed on scalp tissue and on sorted CD4+ and CD8+ peripheral blood T cells from healthy controls and from patients with patchy or totalis/universalis alopecia areata. Scalp clonality was compared among normal scalp (n=4), patchy alopecia areata scalp (n=8), and alopecia totalis/universalis scalp (n=8). The study used high-throughput TCRbeta sequencing to examine T cell clonal expansion in alopecia areata, in both the C3H/HeJ mouse model and human patients. Tofacitinib was given for 6 to 18 months, followed by 6 months of follow-up off drug to assess delayed response and recurrence. Tofacitinib-treated patients had biopsies at baseline and at 4 and 24 weeks of treatment, with a later scalp biopsy in several patients. What the work shows at the level of the full study, not this receptor alone: Compared with normal scalp, lesional scalp had higher clonality and more expanded CD8+ clones, particularly in alopecia totalis/universalis, a pattern that suggests antigenic drive. Scalp TCR repertoire analysis is complicated because resident alphabeta T cells in normal human skin are also sequenced, whereas mouse skin is dominated by gammadelta T cells. Compared with mice, TCR sequences shared between patients were less clear, possibly partly because of HLA diversity across the patient population.

The germline V gene encodes CDR1 GTSNPN and CDR2 SVGIG (reference sequence). V loses 7 bases, J loses 8 bases, and the germline ends lie 11 bases apart. Reading from cysteine to phenylalanine, the CDR3 counts 10 amino acids. The retained sequence is limited to the CDR3, 30 bases, with the frame set at the first base. The library was made by the immunoSEQ multiplex PCR assay. For TCR sequencing, RNA was extracted from every sample and reverse transcribed into cDNA to serve as template. First-strand cDNA was synthesized with SuperScript III using a 2:1 mix of oligo-dT and random hexamers. A synthetic immune receptor repertoire was used to assess amplification bias, and residual bias was removed computationally. In the authors' own workflow: Raw reads were preprocessed for error removal, and CDR3 was defined according to IMGT conventions as running from the conserved cysteine to phenylalanine. Clonality was calculated as 1 minus Shannon entropy normalized by log2 of the number of productive unique TCRs. CD4 or CD8 identity of scalp clones was inferred by cross-referencing scalp TCRbeta sequences with sorted blood CD4 and CD8 repertoires. TCRdb's version of the immuneACCESS table is confined to in-frame rearrangements and falls short of the full clone set. An unresolved V gene accounts for under half of the shortfall where checked; the remainder is of unknown origin. V and J calls and clone size are as listed in that table; D and trimming were resolved from the DNA. Within this sample are 100,000 to 150,000 clones, with about 50% of them counted one time only. Of the sample, roughly 20% falls within the top ten clones.

The label giving this sample's time point can be read as: baseline before oral tofacitinib. Lesional scalp punch biopsies and peripheral blood were obtained from alopecia areata patients. PBMCs were isolated by density centrifugation and stained for CD3, CD4 and CD8, after which CD4+ and CD8+ T cells were sorted on a FACSAria. With respect to this clone: It lacks a known antigen. No quality values exist for individual bases; no much larger clone is one base distant.

This sequence uses TRBV30 and TRBJ1-2; possibly the D gene is TRBD1, per 5 matching bases. Sequenced material: CD8+ T cells sorted from blood, taken at week 0. The receptor was isolated from a human donor with alopecia areata. The CDR3 has the sequence CASTVGGYTF. The DNA sequence reads TGTGCCTCGACAGTGGGCGGCTACACCTTC.